The 32 T cell receptor beta chains below were found in one sample sequenced in a study of human T cells and chemical hapten exposure. As to time point: patch test 1, 2 weeks after DPC sensitization. Described treatment: therapeutic diphenylcyclopropenone sensitization with weekly scalp DPC. TCRdb recomputed calls from the RACE reads with MiXCR, one row per CDR3 protein. The profile shows around 53,000 distinct CDR3 sequences, 9.3% of them singletons. The sample consisted of whole blood, taken in connection with sensitization to the hapten diphenylcyclopropenone (DPC). The receptors here all came from a woman between 50 and 59 years old with alopecia areata. Some clones in this sample may be carry-over from other donors' samples.

This CDR3 is CASSEAGQGIQETQYF. The CDR3, as DNA: TGTGCCAGCAGTGAAGCAGGTCAGGGGATCCAAGAGACCCAGTACTTC. J is TRBJ2-5 and V is TRBV6-1; possibly TRBD1 for D (6 bases). Germline V gene data show CDR1 as MNHNS and CDR2 as SASEGT. CDR3 size: 16 residues. With 0 bases removed from V and 1 base from J, the gap between germline ends came to 12 bases.

The table lists this clonotype with many counts. This chain joins TRBV18 and TRBJ2-7; D gene uncertain. This CDR3 spans 13 amino acids. V was trimmed by 4 bases and J by 0 bases, leaving 7 bases between them. The germline gives CDR1 KGHSH, CDR2 LQKENI. For the CDR3, the DNA is TGTGCCAGCTCACGGGCGGACTCCTACGAGCAGTACTTC. Protein product: CASSRADSYEQYF. The entire variable domain, with the rest obtained from reference TRBV18 and TRBJ2-7, is as follows: NAGVMQNPRHLVRRRGQEARLRCSPMKGHSHVYWYRQLPEEGLKFMVYLQKENIIDESGMPKERFSAEFPKEGPSILRIQQVVRGDSAAYFCASSRADSYEQYFGPGTRLTVT.

CDR3 residues: CASSMDRYGYTF. For the CDR3, the DNA is TGTGCCAGCAGCATGGACAGATATGGCTACACCTTC. The chain employs TRBV5-7 and TRBJ1-2; TRBD1 is a possible D gene (6 bases). TRBV5-7 is known as an ORF, though its function is uncertain. The CDR3 contains 12 residues. V shed 4 bases and J shed 5 bases, with 9 bases lying between them.

This clonotype was counted ten times or more. The rearrangement links TRBV29-1 to TRBJ1-5, with 9 bases fitting TRBD1. V lost 6 bases, J lost 3 bases, and 12 bases stayed unmatched. CDR1 and CDR2 (germline): SQVTM, ANQGSEA. This CDR3 has 16 amino acids. CDR3 protein: CSVLTGGMNDNQPQHF. In DNA, the CDR3 is TGCAGCGTACTGACAGGGGGAATGAATGACAATCAGCCCCAGCATTTT.

This clonotype was seen just once. The chain has TRBV4-1 and TRBJ1-5, with D possibly matching TRBD1 (5 bases). This CDR3 is built from 16 residues. The V and J ends lost 4 bases and 2 bases respectively, with 15 bases between them. Looked up from germline, CDR1 is MGHRA and CDR2 is YSYEKL. The CDR3 is CASSPVERGGNQPQHF. The CDR3 region has the DNA TGCGCCAGCAGCCCTGTGGAGAGGGGCGGCAATCAGCCCCAGCATTTT.

The J gene is TRBJ1-5, the V gene TRBV20-1; TRBD1 matches at 10 bases. The V and J ends lost 1 base and 7 bases, in that order; junction bases with no gene match: 4. Per germline, CDR1 DFQATT and CDR2 SNEGSKA (reference sequence). This CDR3 region has 14 residues. The CDR3 nucleotides read TGCAGTGCTAGAGCGGGACAGGGGCGGCAGCCCCAGCATTTT. It yields the protein CSARAGQGRQPQHF.

This clonotype showed up many times. DNA of the CDR3: TGTGCCAGCAGTTTAGGCGCAGGGTGGAAACTGTTTTTT. Translating gives CASSLGAGWKLFF. J is TRBJ1-4 and V is TRBV12-3 or TRBV12-4; D is perhaps TRBD1 (5 bases). The CDR3 runs 13 residues. The V end lost 1 base, the J end lost 11 bases, and 11 bases lay between the germline ends.

This clonotype occurred many times. The gene calls are TRBV21-1 and TRBJ2-7; TRBD2 is the table's D call, not checked against the DNA. TRBV21-1 is marked as a pseudogene. The CDR3 loop spans 15 amino acids. The CDR3 here is CASSKGSGRAYEQYF. CDR3 nucleotide sequence: TGTGCCAGCAGCAAAGGTAGCGGGAGGGCCTACGAGCAGTACTTC.

The chain links TRBV20-1 to TRBJ2-7; D unresolved. The CDR3 contains 14 residues. Trimming shortened V by 6 bases and J by 2 bases, and 17 bases separated the two germline ends. Per germline, CDR1 DFQATT and CDR2 SNEGSKA (reference sequence). The chain's CDR3 is CSALVPQLTYEQYF. The CDR3, as DNA: TGCAGTGCCCTGGTTCCCCAACTTACCTACGAGCAGTACTTC.

This clonotype ranks as medium-sized. The V and J genes are TRBV20-1 and TRBJ2-4; 8 bases fit TRBD2. The V and J ends lost 2 bases and 3 bases, in that order; junction bases with no gene match: 0. Germline CDR1 DFQATT, CDR2 SNEGSKA (reference sequence). The CDR3 totals 13 residues. The DNA of the CDR3 is TGCAGTGCTAGACTAGCGGGCAAAAACATTCAGTACTTC. Translating it yields CSARLAGKNIQYF.

This clonotype was observed at least ten times. The V and J genes are TRBV6-1 and TRBJ1-5; TRBD1 matches at 9 bases. There are 14 residues in the CDR3. Looked up from germline, CDR1 is MNHNS and CDR2 is SASEGT. Losses at the gene ends were 10 bases for V and 4 bases for J; bases not matched to a gene: 8. The CDR3 loop is CATTDRGKNQPQHF. The CDR3 region has the DNA TGTGCCACTACGGACAGGGGAAAGAATCAGCCCCAGCATTTT.

This clonotype has a count of ten or more. The chain couples TRBV20-1 to TRBJ2-1; 8 positions match TRBD2. J gave up 8 bases and V 2 bases, and 8 bases lay outside the gene matches. Germline assignment: CDR1 DFQATT and CDR2 SNEGSKA (reference sequence). There are 14 residues in the CDR3. This chain's CDR3 is CSARRAGGVDEQFF. The DNA for the CDR3 is TGCAGTGCTAGAAGGGCGGGAGGTGTCGATGAGCAGTTCTTC.

A few counts support this clonotype. This chain joins TRBV20-1 and TRBJ1-5; D gene unclear. Germline V gene sequence: CDR1 DFQATT, CDR2 SNEGSKA (reference sequence). The CDR3 sequence is 14 residues long. Trimming took 1 base from V and 7 from J, leaving 14 bases between them. CDR3 DNA sequence: TGCAGTGCTAGAGGGCGCGCTGAGGACCAGCCCCAGCATTTT. It specifies CSARGRAEDQPQHF.

Notes on this clonotype: This could be a read error, since a much larger clone is one nucleotide away. The J gene is TRBJ2-7, the V gene TRBV20-1; 13 positions agree with TRBD2. This CDR3 is 16 amino acids long. Germline V gene lookup returns CDR1 DFQATT and CDR2 SNEGSKA (reference sequence). The CDR3 nucleotides read TGCAGTGCCATCGGGACTAGCGGGATGAGCTCCTACAAGCAGTACTTC. It yields the protein CSAIGTSGMSSYKQYF.

This clonotype was picked up many times. J is TRBJ2-7 and V is TRBV7-6; perhaps D is TRBD1 or TRBD2 (5 bases each). From germline, CDR1 is SGHVS and CDR2 FNYEAQ. The CDR3 has 17 amino acids. Trimming took off 2 bases at V and 0 bases at J, with 17 bases between the two ends. As DNA, the CDR3 is TGTGCCAGCAGCTTAAGCCCCCAGGTCGGGGCCTCCTACGAGCAGTACTTC. It yields the protein CASSLSPQVGASYEQYF.

This clonotype has at least ten counts. This chain connects TRBV10-2 to TRBJ1-5; D is unresolved. CDR3 length: 13 amino acids. V lost 5 bases to trimming and J lost 1 base, with 6 bases between them. Germline V CDR1 and CDR2: WSHSY, SAAADI. The CDR3 nucleotides are TGCGCCAGCAGTAGGTCCAGCAATCAGCCCCAGCATTTT. Amino acid sequence: CASSRSSNQPQHF.

This chain joins TRBV5-1 and TRBJ1-1; D remains ambiguous. The germline V gene has CDR1 SGHRS and CDR2 YFSETQ. This CDR3 has 14 amino acids. The ends were cut back, 1 base at V and 1 base at J, with 8 bases in the middle. The CDR3 loop reads CASSLWRRNTEAFF. The CDR3 DNA reads as TGCGCCAGCAGCTTGTGGCGTAGGAACACTGAAGCTTTCTTT.

This clonotype qualifies as medium-sized. The chain recombines TRBV10-2 with TRBJ1-5; D call uncertain. Per the germline V gene, CDR1 is WSHSY and CDR2 is SAAADI. CDR3 size: 13 residues. The germline V and J ends were trimmed by 0 bases and 4 bases, with 4 bases remaining between them. CDR3 amino acids: CASSESGNQPQHF. The CDR3 nucleotides read TGCGCCAGCAGTGAGTCGGGGAATCAGCCCCAGCATTTT.

This clonotype was counted between two and nine times. This chain connects TRBV20-1 to TRBJ1-1; D possibly corresponds to TRBD1 (6 bases). The length of the CDR3 is 13 residues. The V end was cut by 5 bases, the J end by 4 bases, with 14 bases between. Per the germline V gene, CDR1 is DFQATT and CDR2 is SNEGSKA (reference sequence). In nucleotides, the CDR3 is TGCAGTGCTCCACAGGGCCCGGTCACTGAAGCTTTCTTT. Translating gives CSAPQGPVTEAFF.

This clonotype was recorded many times. This chain links TRBV29-1 with TRBJ2-5; 9 positions match TRBD1. The CDR3 runs to 14 residues. Trimming at V came to 6 bases and at J to 5 bases, leaving 10 bases not matched to a gene. Germline V gives CDR1 SQVTM, CDR2 ANQGSEA. The CDR3 DNA reads as TGCAGCGTCCCGACAGGGGGTCCTAGGGAGACCCAGTACTTC. This translates into CSVPTGGPRETQYF. The entire variable domain, with the rest obtained from reference TRBV29-1 and TRBJ2-5, is as follows: SAVISQKPSRDICQRGTSLTIQCQVDSQVTMMFWYRQQPGQSLTLIATANQGSEATYESGFVIDKFPISRPNLTFSTLTVSNMSPEDSSIYLCSVPTGGPRETQYFGPGTRLLVL.

This clonotype has a count of ten or more. The chain carries TRBV20-1 and TRBJ2-7; D is possibly TRBD1 (6 bases). The germline V gene has CDR1 DFQATT and CDR2 SNEGSKA (reference sequence). Trimming took 2 bases from V and 6 from J, leaving 11 bases between them. The CDR3 totals 12 residues. DNA of the CDR3: TGCAGTGCTAGAAATCCCAGGGGCGAGCAGTACTTC. It yields the protein CSARNPRGEQYF.

The table lists this clonotype with many counts. The J gene is TRBJ2-1, the V gene TRBV18; maybe TRBD1 (6 bases). CDR1 and CDR2 from the germline V gene are KGHSH and LQKENI. The V gene lost 4 bases and the J gene lost 5 bases, with 12 bases spanning the gap. The CDR3 is 14 amino acids. CDR3 nucleotides: TGTGCCAGCTCACTAAACAGGGAAAACAATGAGCAGTTCTTC. As protein: CASSLNRENNEQFF.

This CDR3 is CASMGLADPDTQYF. The CDR3 coding sequence is TGTGCCAGCATGGGGCTAGCGGACCCAGATACGCAGTATTTT. The chain combines TRBV27 with TRBJ2-3; 7 nucleotides line up with TRBD2. CDR3 length: 14 amino acids. The V gene end was trimmed by 7 bases and the J gene end by 4 bases; junction bases not matched to a gene: 8. Germline V gives CDR1 MNHEY, CDR2 SMNVEV (reference sequence).

This clonotype was counted ten times or more. The V gene is TRBV7-9, the J gene TRBJ1-1, with D unresolved. The germline V and J ends were trimmed by 3 bases and 4 bases, with 12 bases remaining between them. This CDR3 is built from 14 residues. The V gene's germline CDR1 is SEHNR and CDR2 FQNEAQ (reference sequence). The CDR3 region has the DNA TGTGCCAGCAGCTTCGAGGTTTCGGCCACTGAAGCTTTCTTT. Translating gives CASSFEVSATEAFF.

This clonotype has just a few counts. This chain uses TRBV20-1 with TRBJ2-3; possibly TRBD1 for D (6 bases). The CDR3 is made up of 13 amino acids. Trimming pared 5 bases from V and 2 bases from J, leaving 11 bases between. Per germline, CDR1 DFQATT and CDR2 SNEGSKA (reference sequence). The CDR3 sequence: CSAYDRFTDTQYF. In nucleotides, the CDR3 is TGCAGTGCTTATGACAGGTTCACAGATACGCAGTATTTT.

This clonotype was seen repeatedly, ten times or more. V gene TRBV6-5 combines with J gene TRBJ2-1; D remains unclear. V lost 5 bases and J 4 bases, leaving 3 bases between the germline ends. The CDR3 is made up of 11 amino acids. In germline, CDR1 is MNHEY, CDR2 SVGAGI. CDR3 residues: CASSTYNEQFF. CDR3 nucleotides: TGTGCCAGCAGTACTTACAATGAGCAGTTCTTC.

This clonotype was detected ten times or more. The chain employs TRBV7-2 and TRBJ1-5, with TRBD1 identical over 7 bases. Germline trimming cut 0 bases from V and 6 bases from J; bases unmatched to any gene: 8. There are 16 residues in the CDR3. Germline-derived CDR1 and CDR2 are SGHTA and FQGNSA. CDR3 region: CASSLATGRGGQPQHF. CDR3 coding DNA: TGTGCCAGCAGCTTAGCGACAGGGAGAGGCGGTCAGCCCCAGCATTTT.

This clonotype was recorded at least ten times. The chain is built from TRBV20-1 and TRBJ1-1; 8 bases match TRBD1. Unmatched junction bases numbered 4, after V lost 0 bases and J lost 1 base. The CDR3 contains 15 residues. CDR1 and CDR2 from the germline V gene are DFQATT and SNEGSKA (reference sequence). The DNA for the CDR3 is TGCAGTGCTAGAGAGGCAGGGGGCGCGAACACTGAAGCTTTCTTT. It translates to CSAREAGGANTEAFF.

This clonotype was recorded at least ten times. This chain's CDR3 is CSARQWDRTYGYTF. The CDR3 DNA follows: TGCAGTGCTAGACAGTGGGACCGAACTTATGGCTACACCTTC. The chain joins TRBV20-1 to TRBJ1-2, with TRBD1 as a possible D gene (5 bases). V was clipped by 2 bases and J by 5 bases, with 15 bases between them. CDR3 size: 14 residues. The germline gives CDR1 DFQATT, CDR2 SNEGSKA (reference sequence).

This clonotype was observed at least ten times. The chain is built from TRBV6-1 and TRBJ2-2, with a tentative D call TRBD1 (7 bases). V was pared by 7 bases and J by 5 bases, with 11 bases between. CDR3 length: 13 residues. CDR1 and CDR2 (germline): MNHNS, SASEGT. The CDR3: CASIPGGTGELFF. CDR3 bases: TGTGCCAGCATCCCAGGGGGGACCGGGGAGCTGTTTTTT.

This clonotype was seen repeatedly, ten times or more. V and J are TRBV6-2 or TRBV6-3 and TRBJ1-5, with D maybe TRBD1 (6 bases). Germline V gene data show CDR1 as MNHEY and CDR2 as SVGEGT. The CDR3 extends over 14 amino acids. V was pared by 3 bases and J by 6 bases, with 12 bases between. DNA for the CDR3: TGTGCCAGCAGTTATACTACAGGGTTTCAGCCCCAGCATTTT. This sequence encodes CASSYTTGFQPQHF.

By share, this clonotype counts as medium-sized (0.01 to 0.1%). V is TRBV20-1 and J is TRBJ1-2; D unresolved. The germline CDR1 and CDR2 sequences are DFQATT and SNEGSKA (reference sequence). Trimming took off 2 bases at V and 8 bases at J, with 9 bases between the two ends. The length of the CDR3 is 11 residues. In nucleotides, the CDR3 is TGCAGTGCTAGATCGGGGAGAGGCTACACCTTC. Its translation: CSARSGRGYTF.